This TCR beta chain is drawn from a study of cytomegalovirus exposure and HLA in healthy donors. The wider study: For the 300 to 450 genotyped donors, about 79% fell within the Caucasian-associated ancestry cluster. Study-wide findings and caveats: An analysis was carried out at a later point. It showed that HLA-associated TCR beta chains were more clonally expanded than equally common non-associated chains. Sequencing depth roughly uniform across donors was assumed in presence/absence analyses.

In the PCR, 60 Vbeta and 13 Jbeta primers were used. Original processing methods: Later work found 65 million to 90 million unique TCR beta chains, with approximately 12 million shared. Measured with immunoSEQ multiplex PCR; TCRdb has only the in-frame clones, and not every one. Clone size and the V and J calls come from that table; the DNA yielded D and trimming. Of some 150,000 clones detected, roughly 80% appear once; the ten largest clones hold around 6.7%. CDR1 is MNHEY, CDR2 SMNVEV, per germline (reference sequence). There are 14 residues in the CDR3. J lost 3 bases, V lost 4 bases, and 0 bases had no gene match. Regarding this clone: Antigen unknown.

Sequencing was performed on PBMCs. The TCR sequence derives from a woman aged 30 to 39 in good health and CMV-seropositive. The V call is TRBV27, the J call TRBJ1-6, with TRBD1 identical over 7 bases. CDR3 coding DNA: TGTGCCAGCAGTTCAGGGGGCTATAATTCACCCCTCCACTTT. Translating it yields CASSSGGYNSPLHF.